This entry features one T cell receptor beta chain sequence. The data originate from a study of blood T cell repertoires in COVID-19. As for the study in general: T cells, B-cell-depleted T cells, or PBMCs supplied cDNA or gDNA.

This CDR3 spans 15 amino acids. In germline, CDR1 is SGHRS, CDR2 YFSETQ. Trimming pared 4 bases from V and 3 bases from J, leaving 16 bases between. Clones were sequenced by immunoSEQ multiplex PCR, and TCRdb holds only the in-frame ones, with some missing. The table includes 150,000 or so clones, around 84% detected once. The chain recombines TRBV5-1 with TRBJ1-1; D perhaps matches TRBD1 (6 bases). The receptor was isolated from a human donor in a cohort sampled during active COVID-19. Specimen: peripheral blood. The CDR3 reads CASSGSLQGHTEAFF. Here the CDR3 DNA reads TGCGCCAGCAGCGGATCTTTACAGGGACACACTGAAGCTTTCTTT.